One sample yielded the 27 T cell receptor beta chains listed below, sequenced in a study of CD8+ T cells in alopecia areata. Once RNA had been extracted, it was reverse transcribed into cDNA to act as the sequencing template. Some clones are missing from TCRdb's copy, which holds only in-frame ones; the method was immunoSEQ multiplex PCR. The table records tens of thousands of clones, roughly 50% of them present only once. What was sequenced was NKG2D-high CD8+ T cells sorted from blood. The receptors were sampled from a human donor with alopecia areata.

This chain links TRBV4-2 with TRBJ2-1; D might be TRBD2 (7 bases). Trimming pared 0 bases from V and 8 bases from J, leaving 11 bases between. The CDR3 sequence is 14 residues long. Germline CDR1 is LGHNA and CDR2 is YNFKEQ. The CDR3 reads CASSQEGGGDEQFF. The DNA for the CDR3 is TGTGCCAGCAGCCAAGAAGGGGGGGGCGATGAGCAGTTCTTC.

This clone was detected only a few times. As DNA, the CDR3 is TGTGCCAGCAGCCCACATTCCCGGCCTAGCGACGAGCAGTACTTC. Translation: CASSPHSRPSDEQYF. The rearrangement joins TRBV7-9 to TRBJ2-7, with D possibly matching TRBD2 (6 bases). The V end was cut by 5 bases, the J end by 5 bases, with 19 bases between. This CDR3 contains 15 residues. In germline, CDR1 is SEHNR, CDR2 FQNEAQ (reference sequence). The variable domain in full, with the rest retrieved from reference TRBV7-9 and TRBJ2-7, is DTGVSQNPRHKITKRGQNVTFRCDPISEHNRLYWYRQTLGQGPEFLTYFQNEAQLEKSRLLSDRFSAERPKGSFSTLEIQRTEQGDSAMYLCASSPHSRPSDEQYFGPGTRLTVT.

V and J are TRBV4-1 and TRBJ2-1; 13 nucleotides match TRBD2. This CDR3 spans 15 amino acids. Germline V gene data show CDR1 as MGHRA and CDR2 as YSYEKL. V trimming: 6 bases; J trimming: 7 bases; junction bases outside the gene matches: 6. The CDR3, as DNA: TGCGCCAGCAGTCCTGGACTAGCGGGAGTAAATGAGCAGTTCTTC. Its protein product is CASSPGLAGVNEQFF.

The rearrangement uses TRBV29-1 and TRBJ1-1, with D possibly matching TRBD1 (6 bases). This CDR3 spans 13 amino acids. The germline V gene encodes CDR1 SQVTM and CDR2 ANQGSEA. The ends were cut back, 7 bases at V and 3 bases at J, with 15 bases in the middle. The DNA for the CDR3 is TGCAGCGGATTGGGGGGCTTGTACACTGAAGCTTTCTTT. Protein sequence: CSGLGGLYTEAFF. The whole variable domain, filled in from reference TRBV29-1 and TRBJ1-1, reads SAVISQKPSRDICQRGTSLTIQCQVDSQVTMMFWYRQQPGQSLTLIATANQGSEATYESGFVIDKFPISRPNLTFSTLTVSNMSPEDSSIYLCSGLGGLYTEAFFGQGTRLTVV.

The chain employs TRBV29-1 and TRBJ2-7; D remains unclear. The germline gives CDR1 SQVTM, CDR2 ANQGSEA. The V and J ends lost 0 bases and 1 base respectively, with 13 bases between them. CDR3 size: 15 residues. This CDR3 is CSVEDPAGGSYEQYF. CDR3 in DNA: TGCAGCGTTGAAGATCCGGCAGGTGGGTCCTACGAGCAGTACTTC.

J is TRBJ1-2 and V is TRBV27; D not resolved. Trimming took 0 bases from V and 3 from J, leaving 8 bases between them. The CDR3 spans 14 residues. Germline V gene sequence: CDR1 MNHEY, CDR2 SMNVEV (reference sequence). The CDR3: CASSLSGNYYGYTF. The DNA for the CDR3 is TGTGCCAGCAGTTTATCAGGGAACTACTATGGCTACACCTTC.

The chain has TRBV5-1 and TRBJ2-7, with 9 bases fitting TRBD1. From germline, CDR1 is SGHRS and CDR2 YFSETQ. The length of the CDR3 is 16 residues. Trimming took 0 bases from V and 3 from J; bases not matched to a gene: 7. CDR3 nucleotide sequence: TGCGCCAGCAGCTTGGCCCGGGACAGGGAGGTCTACGAGCAGTACTTC. This translates into CASSLARDREVYEQYF. Complete variable domain (other parts from reference TRBV5-1 and TRBJ2-7): KAGVTQTPRYLIKTRGQQVTLSCSPISGHRSVSWYQQTPGQGLQFLFEYFSETQRNKGNFPGRFSGRQFSNSRSEMNVSTLELGDSALYLCASSLARDREVYEQYFGPGTRLTVT.

There are a few counts of this clone. The rearrangement joins TRBV7-9 to TRBJ2-7; weak D call: TRBD1 (6 bases). Between the trimmed V and J ends, which lost 5 bases and 7 bases, there was a span of 15 bases. The CDR3 is 13 amino acids. CDR1 is SEHNR and CDR2 is FQNEAQ in the germline V gene (reference sequence). The CDR3 DNA is TGTGCCAGCAGCACGAACGCCAGGGGTGAGCAGTACTTC. Its translation: CASSTNARGEQYF.

This clone was picked up a small number of times. The rearrangement links TRBV6-5 to TRBJ2-3; no reliable D call. This CDR3 is 11 amino acids long. CDR1 and CDR2 (germline): MNHEY, SVGAGI. V dropped 4 bases and J dropped 5 bases, with 4 bases sitting between them. In DNA form, the CDR3 reads TGTGCCAGCAGTTTACAAGATACGCAGTATTTT. Its translation is CASSLQDTQYF.

This CDR3 is CAWSVQAGVTEAFF. The CDR3 DNA is TGTGCCTGGAGTGTACAGGCAGGGGTCACTGAAGCTTTCTTT. V and J are TRBV30 and TRBJ1-1, with D perhaps TRBD1 (6 bases). Trimming left V 0 bases short and J 4 bases short, with 12 bases between. This CDR3 spans 14 amino acids. Germline V gene lookup returns CDR1 GTSNPN and CDR2 SVGIG (reference sequence).

This clone is medium-sized (0.01 to 0.1%) in the sample. J is TRBJ2-7 and V is TRBV10-3, with a weak D call TRBD2 (5 bases). The germline V gene has CDR1 ENHRY and CDR2 SYGVKD. CDR3 size: 12 residues. V was trimmed by 6 bases and J by 2 bases, leaving 8 bases between them. The CDR3 is CAISPGTYEQYF. The CDR3 region has the DNA TGTGCCATCAGCCCGGGGACCTACGAGCAGTACTTC.

This clone was counted a few times. The V gene is TRBV5-1, the J gene TRBJ2-7; D gene ambiguous. The CDR3 totals 12 residues. V was cut by 4 bases and J by 4 bases, with 9 bases left in between. Germline CDR1 SGHRS, CDR2 YFSETQ. CDR3 amino acids: CASSPKPYEQYF. CDR3 nucleotides: TGCGCCAGCAGCCCCAAACCATACGAGCAGTACTTC.

This clone was recorded a few times. The chain combines TRBV30 with TRBJ2-5, with TRBD1 as a possible D gene (5 bases). V was trimmed by 5 bases and J by 3 bases, leaving 13 bases between them. The CDR3 totals 13 residues. Germline V CDR1 and CDR2: GTSNPN, SVGIG (reference sequence). CDR3 protein: CAWDPTGEETQYF. As DNA, the CDR3 is TGTGCCTGGGACCCCACAGGTGAAGAGACCCAGTACTTC.

This clone appeared a few times. CDR3 sequence reads: CAISESGGGRTYEQYF. CDR3 nucleotides: TGTGCCATCAGTGAGTCGGGGGGAGGCAGAACCTACGAGCAGTACTTC. The chain links TRBV10-3 to TRBJ2-7, with D maybe TRBD2 (6 bases). The CDR3 extends over 16 amino acids. The V end was cut by 0 bases, the J end by 2 bases, with 14 bases between. Germline V gives CDR1 ENHRY, CDR2 SYGVKD.

A single count supports this clone. The rearrangement joins TRBV5-1 to TRBJ2-5, with TRBD2 as a possible D gene (6 bases). Between the trimmed V and J ends, which lost 0 bases and 5 bases, there was a span of 11 bases. The CDR3 extends over 14 amino acids. CDR1 and CDR2 (germline): SGHRS, YFSETQ. The CDR3 DNA is TGCGCCAGCAGCTTGGATCTAGCGAGTGAGACCCAGTACTTC. Its protein product is CASSLDLASETQYF.

The rearrangement uses TRBV29-1 and TRBJ2-6; weak D call: TRBD1 (5 bases). V was shortened by 4 bases and J by 6 bases, with 25 bases between the two germline ends. Germline CDR1 SQVTM, CDR2 ANQGSEA. The CDR3 has 18 residues. CDR3 sequence reads: CSVGEISAQGTTANVLTF. DNA of the CDR3: TGCAGCGTTGGCGAAATTTCCGCCCAGGGAACCACGGCCAACGTCCTGACTTTC.

The chain links TRBV7-9 to TRBJ2-7, with 7 nucleotides matching TRBD2. V gave up 3 bases and J gave up 3 bases; unmatched junction bases: 8. The CDR3 totals 15 residues. The germline CDR1 and CDR2 sequences are SEHNR and FQNEAQ (reference sequence). The CDR3 DNA reads as TGTGCCAGCAGCTTCCTGGGACTACCAGACTACGAGCAGTACTTC. Translation: CASSFLGLPDYEQYF.

The V gene is TRBV7-9, the J gene TRBJ1-5, with 7 bases fitting TRBD1. Unmatched junction bases numbered 11, after V lost 2 bases and J lost 7 bases. The germline V gene encodes CDR1 SEHNR and CDR2 FQNEAQ (reference sequence). The CDR3 extends over 16 amino acids. The CDR3 sequence: CASSLPRDRVRQPQHF. The CDR3 nucleotides read TGTGCCAGCAGCTTACCCAGAGACAGGGTGCGGCAGCCCCAGCATTTT.

This rearrangement joins TRBV27 to TRBJ2-1, with a weak D call TRBD2 (7 bases). V lost 7 bases, J lost 9 bases, and 19 bases lay in between. This CDR3 is 14 amino acids long. CDR1 MNHEY and CDR2 SMNVEV come from the germline V gene (reference sequence). In DNA, the CDR3 is TGTGCCAGCATTGGTGGGGGGGCGGTGGGTGAGCAGTTCTTC. It codes for CASIGGGAVGEQFF.

This clone showed up just a few times. The chain is built from TRBV28 and TRBJ2-7; 7 nucleotides line up with TRBD1. Germline CDR1 is MDHEN and CDR2 is SYDVKM. This CDR3 comprises 16 residues. V lost 5 bases, J lost 0 bases, and 10 bases stayed unmatched. The CDR3 sequence is CASSTGQESPSYEQYF. CDR3 nucleotides: TGTGCCAGCAGTACAGGACAGGAAAGCCCCTCCTACGAGCAGTACTTC.

Written as DNA, the CDR3 is TGCAGCTACCCCGGGACAGCCGACGAGCAGTACTTC. It translates to CSYPGTADEQYF. The V and J genes are TRBV29-1 and TRBJ2-7, with TRBD1 matching over 7 bases. The CDR3 consists of 12 residues. V lost 8 bases, J lost 5 bases, and 9 bases stayed unmatched. Germline V lookup: CDR1 SQVTM, CDR2 ANQGSEA.

A remark on this clone: A much larger clone differs from this one at a single base, so this may be a read error. The same CDR3 can be traced to other DNA sequences in this sample. The chain has TRBV7-9 and TRBJ1-5; no clear D. Trimming took 1 base from V and 5 from J, leaving 3 bases between them. The CDR3 consists of 12 residues. In germline, CDR1 is SEHNR, CDR2 FQNEAQ (reference sequence). For the CDR3, the DNA is TGTGCCAGCAGCTTAGGCGATCAGCCCCAGCATTTT. Its translation is CASSLGDQPQHF.

V is TRBV28 and J is TRBJ2-5, with 7 bases identical to TRBD2. The CDR3 has 15 amino acids. Germline loops: CDR1 MDHEN, CDR2 SYDVKM. V shed 4 bases, J shed 3 bases, and the junction held 8 bases outside the gene matches. CDR3 nucleotide sequence: TGTGCCAGCAGTTATCCGGGGACTACGAAAGAGACCCAGTACTTC. Its protein product is CASSYPGTTKETQYF.

The chain is built from TRBV28 and TRBJ2-3; TRBD1 aligns across 9 bases. This CDR3 spans 14 amino acids. Germline CDR1 reads MDHEN; CDR2 reads SYDVKM. V was clipped by 7 bases and J by 4 bases; unmatched bases: 6. The CDR3 protein is CASNRGQGPDTQYF. In nucleotides, the CDR3 is TGTGCCAGCAACCGGGGACAGGGCCCAGATACGCAGTATTTT.

The V and J genes are TRBV2 and TRBJ2-3, with 7 bases that match TRBD1. The V segment lost 8 bases and the J segment 2 bases; nucleotides outside the gene matches: 16. From germline, CDR1 is SNHLY and CDR2 FYNNEI. This CDR3 contains 17 residues. The CDR3 bases are TGTGCCAGCGGGGACCTAACCGGGACAGCCTACACAGATACGCAGTATTTT. It translates to CASGDLTGTAYTDTQYF. Drawing the rest from reference TRBV2 and TRBJ2-3, the complete variable domain is EPEVTQTPSHQVTQMGQEVILRCVPISNHLYFYWYRQILGQKVEFLVSFYNNEISEKSEIFDDQFSVERPDGSNFTLKIRSTKLEDSAMYFCASGDLTGTAYTDTQYFGPGTRLTVL.

The CDR3, as DNA: TGTGCCAGCAGCTTCCGGGATTACAACACAGATACGCAGTATTTT. Amino acid sequence: CASSFRDYNTDTQYF. This chain uses TRBV11-2 with TRBJ2-3; a possible D gene is TRBD2 (5 bases). Germline V gene lookup returns CDR1 SGHAT and CDR2 FQNNGV. This CDR3 region has 15 residues. Trimming left V 3 bases short and J 2 bases short, with 12 bases between.

The chain is built from TRBV2 and TRBJ2-7; D uncertain. The germline V and J ends were trimmed by 7 bases and 1 base, with 2 bases remaining between them. The CDR3 loop spans 10 amino acids. CDR1 and CDR2 (germline): SNHLY, FYNNEI. The CDR3 nucleotides are TGTGCCAGCAAGTCCTACGAGCAGTACTTC. The encoded protein is CASKSYEQYF.